This T cell receptor (beta chain) was sequenced in a study of monozygotic twins with inflammatory bowel disease. General study findings and limits: Telling different T cell subtypes apart from each other was not possible. Repertoire similarity did not separate concordant from discordant twins, possibly from limited power.

The authors used about 4,000 ng of total RNA per TCR library. TCRdb re-called the 5' RACE reads; every CDR3 protein appears as one record, without DNA. The sample includes approximately 340,000 distinct CDR3 sequences. Germline V gene sequence: CDR1 SGHDN, CDR2 FVKESK. This CDR3 comprises 15 residues. Researchers collected more than 2 ml of blood per donor. In regard to this clonotype: No antigen is known for it.

Specimen: blood. The origin of this receptor is a human donor with ulcerative colitis or Crohn's disease, or a healthy co-twin of an affected twin (not recorded which). The chain uses TRBV14 and TRBJ1-6. CDR3 loop: CASSQGWQPGLPLHF. The variable domain in full, completed from reference TRBV14 and TRBJ1-6, reads EAGVTQFPSHSVIEKGQTVTLRCDPISGHDNLYWYRRVMGKEIKFLLHFVKESKQDESGMPNNRFLAERTGGTYSTLKVQPAELEDSGVYFCASSQGWQPGLPLHFGNGTRLTVT.